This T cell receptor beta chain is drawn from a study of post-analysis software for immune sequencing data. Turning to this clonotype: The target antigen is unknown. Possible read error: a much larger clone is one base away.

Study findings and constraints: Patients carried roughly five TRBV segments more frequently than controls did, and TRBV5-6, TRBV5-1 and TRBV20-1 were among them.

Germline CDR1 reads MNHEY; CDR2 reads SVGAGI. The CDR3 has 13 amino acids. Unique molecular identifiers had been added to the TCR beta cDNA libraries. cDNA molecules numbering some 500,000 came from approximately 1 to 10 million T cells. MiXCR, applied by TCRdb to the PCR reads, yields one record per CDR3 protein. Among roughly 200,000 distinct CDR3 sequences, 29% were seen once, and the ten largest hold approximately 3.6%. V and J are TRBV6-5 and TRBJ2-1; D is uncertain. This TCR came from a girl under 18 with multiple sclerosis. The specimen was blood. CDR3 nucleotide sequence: TGTGTCAGCAGTTACAAATTCCAGAATGAGCAGTTCTTC. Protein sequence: CVSSYKFQNEQFF.